The 6 T cell receptor beta chains below all came from one sample that was sequenced in a study of T cell responses to AZD1222 COVID-19 vaccine. The assay was immunoSEQ multiplex PCR, and TCRdb's table has in-frame clones only and misses some. The sample has more than 85,000 clones, roughly 92% seen once; the top ten hold 2.5%. Sequencing used peripheral blood, obtained 28 days after the second AZD1222 dose. The receptors derive from an adult who received the AZD1222 COVID-19 vaccine.

This chain joins TRBV5-1 and TRBJ1-6; D may be TRBD1 (6 bases). V was shortened by 5 bases and J by 8 bases, with 14 bases between the two germline ends. The CDR3 is 14 amino acids. Per germline, CDR1 SGHRS and CDR2 YFSETQ. CDR3 nucleotides: TGCGCCAGCAGATCAACAGGGTTGGATTCACCCCTCCACTTT. Protein product: CASRSTGLDSPLHF.

V and J are TRBV7-8 and TRBJ1-1; no clear D gene. Germline CDR1 and CDR2: SGHVS and FQNEAQ. Trimming stripped 2 bases from V and 0 bases from J, with 19 bases between. The CDR3 extends over 18 amino acids. Here the CDR3 DNA reads TGTGCCAGCAGCTTAATAGGTCGGCAGTGGAGGATGAACACTGAAGCTTTCTTT. Its protein is CASSLIGRQWRMNTEAFF.

The chain couples TRBV21-1 to TRBJ2-4; the listed D gene, TRBD2, was not tested against the DNA. TRBV21-1 is a documented pseudogene. This CDR3 spans 17 amino acids. CDR3 region: CASSKEASGGAKNIQYF. CDR3 nucleotide sequence: TGTGCCAGCAGCAAAGAGGCTAGCGGGGGGGCCAAAAACATTCAGTACTTC.

This clone showed up just a few times. The gene calls are TRBV28 and TRBJ1-2, with TRBD1 as a possible D gene (5 bases). CDR1 and CDR2 from the germline V gene are MDHEN and SYDVKM. V was shortened by 3 bases and J by 5 bases, with 16 bases between the two germline ends. The CDR3 totals 15 residues. CDR3 DNA: TGTGCCAGCAGTTTGGGTTTGGGGGGAGGGTATGGCTACACCTTC. This gives the protein CASSLGLGGGYGYTF.

This rearrangement joins TRBV2 to TRBJ1-2; D is undetermined. The CDR3 runs 11 residues. Looked up from germline, CDR1 is SNHLY and CDR2 is FYNNEI. The V gene lost 6 bases and the J gene lost 7 bases, with 9 bases spanning the gap. CDR3 DNA sequence: TGTGCCAGCAGCCGGGGTGGTGGCTACACCTTC. Its protein is CASSRGGGYTF.

This chain connects TRBV23-1 to TRBJ1-1; 11 bases line up with TRBD1. TRBV23-1 is an ORF, and what it does is uncertain. Germline trimming cut 4 bases from V and 3 bases from J; bases unmatched to any gene: 10. CDR3 size: 17 residues. CDR3 DNA sequence: TGCGCCAGCAGTCTGAGGACAGGGGGCGCGGAGTACACTGAAGCTTTCTTT. Protein product: CASSLRTGGAEYTEAFF.